The 8 T cell receptor beta chains below come from one sample, sequenced in a study of shared clonotypes between healthy human individuals. Repertoires were generated with immunoSEQ multiplex PCR, while TCRdb's copy carries only in-frame clones and drops some. The data contain about 520,000 clones, about 78% of them singletons. The specimen was PBMCs. The receptor set was obtained from a woman in her thirties or forties in good health. Some clones in this sample may be carry-over from other donors' samples.

The chain employs TRBV18 and TRBJ2-5; 12 bases fit TRBD1. The CDR3 extends over 18 amino acids. The junction had 12 bases not matched to a gene; V was cut back by 5 bases and J by 2 bases. The germline gives CDR1 KGHSH, CDR2 LQKENI. The CDR3 DNA sequence: TGTGCCAGCTCATCCCTACGTTTGGGACAGGGGGCGCAAGAGACCCAGTACTTC. Encoded protein: CASSSLRLGQGAQETQYF. The variable domain in full, with the rest retrieved from reference TRBV18 and TRBJ2-5, is NAGVMQNPRHLVRRRGQEARLRCSPMKGHSHVYWYRQLPEEGLKFMVYLQKENIIDESGMPKERFSAEFPKEGPSILRIQQVVRGDSAAYFCASSSLRLGQGAQETQYFGPGTRLLVL.

V and J are TRBV9 and TRBJ1-1, with D uncertain. The CDR3 runs 14 residues. V lost 9 bases and J lost 7, with 22 bases in between. CDR1 SGDLS and CDR2 YYNGEE come from the germline V gene. CDR3 sequence reads: CATGPGAPGSEAFF. The DNA for the CDR3 is TGTGCCACTGGGCCAGGAGCTCCGGGAAGTGAAGCTTTCTTT.

The rearrangement uses TRBV27 and TRBJ2-1, with 7 positions matching TRBD1. The V and J ends lost 5 bases and 4 bases, in that order; junction bases with no gene match: 8. The CDR3 sequence is 15 residues long. CDR1 and CDR2 from the germline V gene are MNHEY and SMNVEV (reference sequence). CDR3 sequence: CASSGDSVEYNEQFF. The CDR3 nucleotides read TGTGCCAGCAGTGGGGACAGCGTGGAGTACAATGAGCAGTTCTTC.

This clone has just one count. This chain joins TRBV19 and TRBJ2-7; 7 positions match TRBD1. The CDR3 length is 15 residues. The germline V gene has CDR1 LNHDA and CDR2 SQIVND (reference sequence). The ends lost 5 bases at V and 1 base at J; junction bases unmatched: 8. The CDR3 loop is CASSPEPGQSYEQYF. The CDR3 DNA follows: TGTGCCAGTAGTCCGGAACCGGGACAGTCCTACGAGCAGTACTTC.

The chain's CDR3 is CASSTEGEATQPQHF. Here the CDR3 DNA reads TGTGCCAGTAGTACCGAGGGTGAGGCAACTCAGCCCCAGCATTTT. The gene calls are TRBV19 and TRBJ1-5; no clear D. Germline-derived CDR1 and CDR2 are LNHDA and SQIVND (reference sequence). Deletions cut 4 bases from V and 6 bases from J, with 16 bases between. This CDR3 has 15 residues. The full variable domain, in which reference TRBV19 and TRBJ1-5 provide the parts outside the CDR3, is DGGITQSPKYLFRKEGQNVTLSCEQNLNHDAMYWYRQDPGQGLRLIYYSQIVNDFQKGDIAEGYSVSREKKESFPLTVTSAQKNPTAFYLCASSTEGEATQPQHFGDGTRLSIL.

This clone was seen a handful of times. CDR3 DNA sequence: TGTGCCAGCAGGGGGACAGGGGGACACTATGGCTACACCTTC. Its translation: CASRGTGGHYGYTF. This chain joins TRBV6-1 and TRBJ1-2, with TRBD1 matching over 11 bases. This CDR3 is 14 amino acids long. Germline V gives CDR1 MNHNS, CDR2 SASEGT. With V trimmed by 6 bases and J by 3 bases, 3 bases remained unmatched.

This clone was counted a few times. The CDR3 DNA reads as TGTGCCAGCAGCCGACAGGGGCCTGGGGAGACCCAGTACTTC. This sequence encodes CASSRQGPGETQYF. The chain carries TRBV4-2 and TRBJ2-5; 8 nucleotides line up with TRBD1. There are 14 residues in the CDR3. Trimming removed 4 bases from V and 5 bases from J; junction bases left unmatched: 6. In germline, CDR1 is LGHNA, CDR2 YNFKEQ.

The chain uses TRBV15 and TRBJ2-1; 10 nucleotides agree with TRBD2. CDR1 and CDR2 from the germline V gene are LNHNV and YYDKDF (reference sequence). The V and J ends lost 4 bases and 7 bases, in that order; junction bases with no gene match: 7. The CDR3 has 15 amino acids. The chain's CDR3 is CATSTEREGGNEQFF. The CDR3 DNA reads TGTGCCACCAGCACCGAGCGGGAGGGCGGGAATGAGCAGTTCTTC.